Below, 28 T cell receptor beta chains from the same sample are listed, as sequenced in a study of CD8 T cells in ankylosing spondylitis. TCRdb re-called the 5' RACE reads through MiXCR, storing one row per CDR3 protein. The top ten hold roughly 15% of the sample, which has approximately 300,000 distinct CDR3 sequences, 8% seen once. These receptors have no known antigen. Study outcomes and limitations: Several highly homologous variants made up a TCR beta motif, and this motif appeared characteristic of ankylosing spondylitis blood.

Sequencing was done on a sample of blood, either unsorted or a sorted T cell fraction (not recorded which). These receptors all stem from a male donor with ankylosing spondylitis.

The rearrangement joins TRBV29-1 to TRBJ2-2; D not resolved. V was trimmed by 7 bases and J by 6 bases, leaving 12 bases between them. Germline V lookup: CDR1 SQVTM, CDR2 ANQGSEA. This CDR3 contains 12 residues. CDR3 sequence: CSAGWLSGELFF. CDR3 in DNA: TGCAGCGCTGGATGGTTATCCGGGGAGCTGTTTTTT.

The genes are TRBV5-1 and TRBJ2-1; 7 bases match TRBD2. CDR1 and CDR2 (germline): SGHRS, YFSETQ. With V trimmed by 4 bases and J by 8 bases, 15 bases remained unmatched. The CDR3 sequence is 16 residues long. CDR3 loop: CASSPTGLVGVDEQFF. For the CDR3, the DNA is TGCGCCAGCAGCCCGACTGGACTAGTCGGGGTGGATGAGCAGTTCTTC. Full variable domain (outside the CDR3, taken from reference TRBV5-1 and TRBJ2-1): KAGVTQTPRYLIKTRGQQVTLSCSPISGHRSVSWYQQTPGQGLQFLFEYFSETQRNKGNFPGRFSGRQFSNSRSEMNVSTLELGDSALYLCASSPTGLVGVDEQFFGPGTRLTVL.

Many counts were recorded for this clonotype. The genes are TRBV6-2 or TRBV6-3 and TRBJ1-3, with TRBD1 as a possible D gene (6 bases). V lost 6 bases, J lost 0 bases, and 12 bases lay in between. The CDR3 consists of 15 residues. CDR1 is MNHEY, CDR2 SVGEGT, per germline. The CDR3 bases are TGTGCCAGCAGACCGACAGGCCGCTCTGGAAACACCATATATTTT. Protein sequence: CASRPTGRSGNTIYF.

The chain joins TRBV20-1 to TRBJ2-1, with 11 bases identical to TRBD2. In germline, CDR1 is DFQATT, CDR2 SNEGSKA (reference sequence). This CDR3 has 16 residues. Trimming at V came to 0 bases and at J to 2 bases, leaving 3 bases not matched to a gene. The CDR3 DNA sequence: TGCAGTGCTAGAGAGCTAGCGGGAGGCACCTACAATGAGCAGTTCTTC. Its translation is CSARELAGGTYNEQFF.

Ten or more counts support this clonotype. The chain uses TRBV29-1 and TRBJ1-2; 10 bases align to TRBD1. The CDR3 contains 14 residues. V lost 7 bases and J lost 7; bases outside the gene matches: 12. CDR1 is SQVTM and CDR2 is ANQGSEA in the germline V gene. DNA of the CDR3: TGCAGCGGGTCCGGGACAGGGGCAGGTGGTGGCTACACCTTC. Translating it yields CSGSGTGAGGGYTF.

This clonotype has a count of ten or more. CDR3 in DNA: TGCGCCAGCAGCCAAGATTCCTCGGGAGTAAGTTACAATGAGCAGTTCTTC. Translated: CASSQDSSGVSYNEQFF. This chain connects TRBV4-3 to TRBJ2-1; D is possibly TRBD2 (6 bases). With 0 bases removed from V and 4 bases from J, the gap between germline ends came to 16 bases. The CDR3 runs 17 residues. Germline assignment: CDR1 LGHNA and CDR2 YSLEER.

The V gene is TRBV25-1, the J gene TRBJ2-1; 8 positions match TRBD2. V shed 7 bases and J 5 bases; nucleotides not matched to a gene: 10. The CDR3 is 15 residues long. Germline lookup yields CDR1 MGHDK and CDR2 SYGVNS. The CDR3 DNA reads TGTGCCAGCATAGCGGGACCGGCCCTAAACAATGAGCAGTTCTTC. Encoded protein: CASIAGPALNNEQFF.

This clonotype was observed a handful of times. The chain employs TRBV7-9 and TRBJ1-2; D is unclear. Germline V lookup: CDR1 SEHNR, CDR2 FQNEAQ (reference sequence). The germline V and J ends were trimmed by 5 bases and 3 bases, with 22 bases remaining between them. The CDR3 has 17 amino acids. CDR3 in DNA: TGTGCCAGCAGCCGCGAGGTGTCAGGAAGCGGGCACTATGGCTACACCTTC. Translation: CASSREVSGSGHYGYTF.

The rearrangement uses TRBV5-1 and TRBJ2-7; TRBD2 matches 8 bases. Per germline, CDR1 SGHRS and CDR2 YFSETQ. The V and J ends lost 3 bases and 5 bases, in that order; junction bases with no gene match: 10. The CDR3 sequence is 15 residues long. CDR3: CASSSSSGSKHEQYF. In DNA form, the CDR3 reads TGCGCCAGCAGCTCCTCGAGCGGGAGCAAACACGAGCAGTACTTC.

In its sample, this clonotype was seen many times. V and J are TRBV20-1 and TRBJ2-7; 7 bases map to TRBD2. CDR3 length equals 16 residues. Trimming removed 2 bases from V and 0 bases from J; junction bases left unmatched: 10. Germline lookup yields CDR1 DFQATT and CDR2 SNEGSKA (reference sequence). The CDR3 region has the DNA TGCAGTGCTAGAAGGTTTAGCGGGCTTTTCTCCTACGAGCAGTACTTC. Translated, it gives CSARRFSGLFSYEQYF.

This chain links TRBV20-1 with TRBJ2-7, with D possibly matching TRBD1 (6 bases). CDR1 and CDR2 (germline): DFQATT, SNEGSKA (reference sequence). The CDR3 totals 12 residues. The ends were cut back, 3 bases at V and 3 bases at J, with 9 bases in the middle. The CDR3 sequence is CSARVRGYEQYF. In DNA, the CDR3 is TGCAGTGCTAGGGTCAGGGGCTACGAGCAGTACTTC.

The chain employs TRBV7-2 and TRBJ2-7; TRBD2 might be the D (6 bases). The germline V gene encodes CDR1 SGHTA and CDR2 FQGNSA. V was cut by 6 bases and J by 6 bases, with 21 bases left in between. CDR3 length equals 15 residues. Written as DNA, the CDR3 is TGTGCCAGCAGACCCCCTGGGTGGCGGGGCGGCGAGCAGTACTTC. Translated: CASRPPGWRGGEQYF.

This clonotype was detected ten times or more. The genes are TRBV6-1 and TRBJ2-7, with 13 nucleotides matching TRBD2. V was clipped by 6 bases and J by 4 bases; unmatched bases: 0. The CDR3 runs 13 residues. Looked up from germline, CDR1 is MNHNS and CDR2 is SASEGT. The CDR3 coding sequence is TGTGCCAGCAGGACTAGCGGGAGGTACGAGCAGTACTTC. Translating gives CASRTSGRYEQYF.

The chain recombines TRBV6-6 with TRBJ1-1, with D uncertain. The CDR3 runs to 13 residues. Per the germline V gene, CDR1 is MNHNY and CDR2 is SVGAGI (reference sequence). V was shortened by 7 bases and J by 4 bases, with 13 bases between the two germline ends. The CDR3 region is CASNSGGPTEAFF. Here the CDR3 DNA reads TGTGCCAGCAACTCAGGCGGCCCCACTGAAGCTTTCTTT.

This clonotype showed up many times. This sequence joins TRBV5-1 and TRBJ2-4, with D uncertain. Per germline, CDR1 SGHRS and CDR2 YFSETQ. The CDR3 is 15 amino acids. V was trimmed by 4 bases and J by 2 bases, leaving 13 bases between them. CDR3 region: CASSHGPSTKNIQYF. The CDR3 DNA sequence: TGCGCCAGCAGCCATGGGCCGTCGACCAAAAACATTCAGTACTTC.

This clonotype was recorded a few times. The V and J genes are TRBV7-3 and TRBJ2-5; D might be TRBD1 (7 bases). This CDR3 spans 14 amino acids. Germline V gene data show CDR1 as SGHTA and CDR2 as FQGTGA. The ends were cut back, 5 bases at V and 5 bases at J, with 15 bases in the middle. The CDR3 region has the DNA TGTGCCAGCAGCCCCCAGGGGGGCGGCGAGACCCAGTACTTC. It is translated as CASSPQGGGETQYF.

The chain uses TRBV18 and TRBJ1-2; a weak D match, TRBD1 (6 bases). This CDR3 has 15 residues. V gave up 3 bases and J gave up 6 bases, with 17 bases separating them. Germline V CDR1 and CDR2: KGHSH, LQKENI. The DNA of the CDR3 is TGTGCCAGCTCACCGGGGGCGGCCACCATCGATGGCTACACCTTC. It translates to CASSPGAATIDGYTF.

The table lists this clonotype with a few counts. The chain recombines TRBV5-1 with TRBJ2-4; 7 nucleotides align to TRBD2. The CDR3 spans 15 residues. CDR1 SGHRS and CDR2 YFSETQ come from the germline V gene. The J segment lost 3 bases and the V segment lost 4 bases, leaving 7 bases of the junction unmatched. CDR3 coding DNA: TGCGCCAGCAGCATGACTAGCTCAGACAAAAACATTCAGTACTTC. This encodes CASSMTSSDKNIQYF.

This clonotype was counted at least ten times. A read error may account for a junction end that differs from germline. The chain joins TRBV20-1 to TRBJ1-1, with TRBD1 matching 7 bases. CDR3 size: 11 residues. Germline values: CDR1 DFQATT, CDR2 SNEGSKA (reference sequence). The CDR3: CSARRTGEVFF. CDR3 bases: TGCAGTGCTAGGCGGACAGGTGAAGTTTTCTTT.

This clonotype was counted ten times or more. The chain employs TRBV4-3 and TRBJ1-5; D gene unclear. There are 16 residues in the CDR3. CDR1 and CDR2 from the germline V gene are LGHNA and YSLEER. V was pared by 0 bases and J by 3 bases, with 12 bases between. The CDR3 loop reads CASSQDLLFPNQPQHF. In DNA, the CDR3 is TGCGCCAGCAGCCAAGATCTCCTGTTCCCCAATCAGCCCCAGCATTTT.

V and J are TRBV25-1 and TRBJ1-1, with a weak D call TRBD1 (5 bases). Germline V lookup: CDR1 MGHDK, CDR2 SYGVNS. CDR3 length: 12 amino acids. V was cut by 7 bases and J by 8 bases, with 14 bases left in between. CDR3: CASTTGTTEAFF. As DNA, the CDR3 is TGTGCCAGCACCACGGGGACTACCGAAGCTTTCTTT. Full variable domain (missing parts from reference TRBV25-1 and TRBJ1-1): EADIYQTPRYLVIGTGKKITLECSQTMGHDKMYWYQQDPGMELHLIHYSYGVNSTEKGDLSSESTVSRIRTEHFPLTLESARPSHTSQYLCASTTGTTEAFFGQGTRLTVV.

The V call is TRBV9, the J call TRBJ2-1; no firm D call. In germline, CDR1 is SGDLS, CDR2 YYNGEE. The CDR3 covers 16 residues. V was clipped by 0 bases and J by 4 bases, with 14 bases between them. Here the CDR3 reads CASSVASSVAYNEQFF. The CDR3 DNA reads as TGTGCCAGCAGCGTAGCGTCGTCGGTCGCTTACAATGAGCAGTTCTTC.

This rearrangement joins TRBV4-1 to TRBJ2-1; the match to TRBD2 covers 11 bases. This CDR3 is 20 amino acids long. Looked up from germline, CDR1 is MGHRA and CDR2 is YSYEKL. The V gene end was trimmed by 4 bases and the J gene end by 9 bases; junction bases not matched to a gene: 23. The CDR3 protein is CASSRRTGLGGTSGDSEQFF. CDR3 DNA sequence: TGCGCCAGCAGCCGTAGAACAGGGTTAGGCGGGACTAGCGGTGATAGTGAGCAGTTCTTC.

This clonotype was counted a few times. The rearrangement joins TRBV12-3 or TRBV12-4 to TRBJ2-1; 7 positions agree with TRBD1. Unmatched junction bases numbered 8, after V lost 6 bases and J lost 6 bases. CDR3 size: 14 residues. CDR3 coding DNA: TGTGCCAGCAGCAACCGGGACAGAACCAATGAGCAGTTCTTC. It is translated as CASSNRDRTNEQFF.

The V and J genes are TRBV11-1 and TRBJ2-1; a possible D gene is TRBD2 (6 bases). Trimming removed 3 bases at V and 9 bases at J, with 21 bases between. CDR1 and CDR2 (germline): SGHAT, FQDESV (reference sequence). The CDR3 extends over 16 amino acids. CDR3 DNA sequence: TGTGCCAGCAGCTTTTCCACGGGAGAGAATTACCCTGAGCAGTTCTTC. Protein sequence: CASSFSTGENYPEQFF. Full variable domain (outside the CDR3, taken from reference TRBV11-1 and TRBJ2-1): EAEVAQSPRYKITEKSQAVAFWCDPISGHATLYWYRQILGQGPELLVQFQDESVVDDSQLPKDRFSAERLKGVDSTLKIQPAELGDSAMYLCASSFSTGENYPEQFFGPGTRLTVL.

This clonotype was detected ten times or more. The gene calls are TRBV4-2 and TRBJ1-2; D gene ambiguous. The germline gives CDR1 LGHNA, CDR2 YNFKEQ. Between the trimmed V and J ends, which lost 9 bases and 5 bases, there was a span of 16 bases. CDR3 length equals 13 residues. CDR3 DNA: TGTGCCAGTACCGGGCGGCCCCGGTATGGCTACACCTTC. It yields the protein CASTGRPRYGYTF.

This sequence joins TRBV7-2 and TRBJ2-1; no definite D call. CDR3 length: 16 amino acids. The germline gives CDR1 SGHTA, CDR2 FQGNSA. V was trimmed by 5 bases and J by 5 bases, leaving 19 bases between them. The CDR3: CASSPVIAALDNEQFF. CDR3 in DNA: TGTGCCAGCAGCCCCGTAATTGCGGCCCTGGACAATGAGCAGTTCTTC.

Only a few counts were recorded for this clonotype. J is TRBJ2-7 and V is TRBV25-1, with a tentative D call TRBD1 (5 bases). This CDR3 spans 15 amino acids. The V gene's germline CDR1 is MGHDK and CDR2 SYGVNS. V was cut by 2 bases and J by 1 base, with 12 bases left in between. The CDR3 DNA reads TGTGCCAGCAGTGAACCCGAAGACAGTTCCTACGAGCAGTACTTC. Protein product: CASSEPEDSSYEQYF.